This entry lists 8 T cell receptor beta chains sequenced from one sample in a study of identical twins. TCRdb re-analysed the 5' RACE reads in MiXCR, keeping a single row per CDR3 protein. The table includes nearly 900,000 distinct CDR3 sequences, 9% to 15% detected once. The same data also contributed to another study, on yellow fever vaccine responses in identical twins.

The sample taken for sequencing was PBMCs. The receptor source for this set is a woman aged 18-35 years in good health.

This clonotype has a handful of counts. The V call is TRBV10-3, the J call TRBJ2-5, with D maybe TRBD1 (5 bases). The CDR3 extends over 14 amino acids. Germline lookup yields CDR1 ENHRY and CDR2 SYGVKD. V was pared by 1 base and J by 2 bases, with 8 bases between. CDR3: CAISEWTHQETQYF. Written as DNA, the CDR3 is TGTGCCATCAGTGAGTGGACACATCAAGAGACCCAGTACTTC.

V is TRBV18 and J is TRBJ2-2; maybe TRBD2 (6 bases). Germline V lookup: CDR1 KGHSH, CDR2 LQKENI. V was trimmed by 0 bases and J by 1 base, leaving 6 bases between them. This CDR3 region has 15 residues. The CDR3, as DNA: TGTGCCAGCTCACCACCGACTAGGAACACCGGGGAGCTGTTTTTT. It translates to CASSPPTRNTGELFF.

About this clonotype: Sequence at one end of the junction differs from germline and may be a read error. This chain connects TRBV27 to TRBJ2-1; D is ambiguous. CDR1 MNHEY and CDR2 SMNVEV come from the germline V gene (reference sequence). The CDR3 sequence is 10 residues long. The CDR3 region is CASRLCEQFF. DNA for the CDR3: TGTGCCAGCAGATTATGCGAGCAGTTCTTC.

The chain recombines TRBV12-3 or TRBV12-4 with TRBJ2-7, with a possible D match to TRBD1 (8 bases). Trimming took 4 bases from V and 4 from J, leaving 20 bases between them. CDR3 length: 16 amino acids. The chain's CDR3 is CASSSHRGGRVYEQYF. DNA for the CDR3: TGTGCCAGCAGTTCACACAGGGGGGGTCGGGTATACGAGCAGTACTTC.

This clonotype has more than one count but fewer than ten. The V and J genes are TRBV9 and TRBJ2-1; the D is unclear. V dropped 2 bases and J dropped 5 bases, with 5 bases sitting between them. The CDR3 covers 12 residues. Per germline, CDR1 SGDLS and CDR2 YYNGEE. The CDR3 spells CASSVGHNEQFF. CDR3 in DNA: TGTGCCAGCAGCGTCGGACACAATGAGCAGTTCTTC.

This clonotype was detected a few times. In nucleotides, the CDR3 is TGCGCCAGCAGAGGACAGCCAAATGAGCAGTTCTTC. Its protein product is CASRGQPNEQFF. The V call is TRBV5-1, the J call TRBJ2-1; D is perhaps TRBD1 (6 bases). The V gene lost 5 bases and the J gene lost 7 bases, with 10 bases spanning the gap. Germline CDR1 and CDR2: SGHRS and YFSETQ. This CDR3 comprises 12 residues.

This clonotype has ten or more counts. V usage is TRBV5-1 and J usage is TRBJ1-1, with D tentatively TRBD1 (6 bases). The CDR3 covers 15 residues. The germline V and J ends were trimmed by 5 bases and 0 bases, with 14 bases remaining between them. Germline V gene sequence: CDR1 SGHRS, CDR2 YFSETQ. For the CDR3, the DNA is TGCGCCAGCAGACTCTCGGGACAAATGAACACTGAAGCTTTCTTT. The encoded protein is CASRLSGQMNTEAFF.

This clonotype was counted many times. The chain carries TRBV15 and TRBJ1-5; no clear D. The CDR3 is 13 amino acids. V lost 3 bases to trimming and J lost 4 bases, with 7 bases between them. CDR1 is LNHNV and CDR2 is YYDKDF in the germline V gene (reference sequence). In nucleotides, the CDR3 is TGTGCCACCAGCAGGGAAGGAAATCAGCCCCAGCATTTT. Protein: CATSREGNQPQHF. Using reference TRBV15 and TRBJ1-5 for the parts outside the CDR3, the full variable domain is DAMVIQNPRYQVTQFGKPVTLSCSQTLNHNVMYWYQQKSSQAPKLLFHYYDKDFNNEADTPDNFQSRRPNTSFCFLDIRSPGLGDTAMYLCATSREGNQPQHFGDGTRLSIL.